Here is one T cell receptor (beta chain) with its context. What it recognizes is unknown. Data came from immunoSEQ multiplex PCR; TCRdb stores just in-frame clones and leaves some out. Seen here are 70,000 or so clones, roughly 94% observed once, and the top ten hold about 1.6%. This sample is part of a study of cytomegalovirus exposure and HLA in healthy donors. Study-level points and caveats: The finding came from a later analysis; first-cohort TCR clusters tended to co-occur in the 110 or so validation repertoires. Researchers counted around 170 TCR beta chains as cytomegalovirus-associated.

The length of the CDR3 is 13 residues. The V gene's germline CDR1 is SGHRS and CDR2 YFSETQ. V lost 6 bases and J 0 bases, leaving 10 bases between the germline ends. The sequenced sample consisted of PBMCs. The rearrangement joins TRBV5-1 to TRBJ2-7; weak D call: TRBD1 (5 bases). This TCR came from a man aged 18 to 30 in good health and CMV-seropositive. The CDR3 sequence is CASKTAYSYEQYF. CDR3 nucleotides: TGCGCCAGCAAGACAGCGTACTCCTACGAGCAGTACTTC. Using reference TRBV5-1 and TRBJ2-7 for the parts outside the CDR3, the full variable domain is KAGVTQTPRYLIKTRGQQVTLSCSPISGHRSVSWYQQTPGQGLQFLFEYFSETQRNKGNFPGRFSGRQFSNSRSEMNVSTLELGDSALYLCASKTAYSYEQYFGPGTRLTVT.